The subject of this entry is one T cell receptor beta chain. Its specificity is not known. The protocol was immunoSEQ multiplex PCR, while the TCRdb copy is restricted to in-frame clones and leaves out a portion. The sample includes a few million clones, 85% to 95% of them seen just once. The data are from a study of shared clonotypes between healthy human individuals. Study-wide findings and caveats: At large depth, rarefaction still showed sorted-subset sequencing to be incomplete.

Input material: naive CD4+ T cells from PBMCs. Specified subset: CD45RA+ positively selected. This clonotype was obtained from a man in his late teens or twenties in good health. Some clones in this sample may be carry-over from other donors' samples.

CDR3: CASSLDDRPNTEAFF. Here the CDR3 DNA reads TGTGCCAGCAGCTTAGACGACAGGCCGAACACTGAAGCTTTCTTT. The genes are TRBV11-2 and TRBJ1-1, with a tentative D call TRBD1 (6 bases). V lost 0 bases and J 1 base, leaving 9 bases between the germline ends. This CDR3 has 15 amino acids. Germline V lookup: CDR1 SGHAT, CDR2 FQNNGV.